This TCR beta chain appears in the sequencing data of a study of OX40 agonist ivuxolimab in advanced cancers. Overall study findings and caveats: Clonal expansion was among the lowest in partial responders at 0.1-3.0 mg/kg, especially CD8+.

Clones were sequenced by immunoSEQ multiplex PCR, and TCRdb holds only the in-frame ones, with some missing. In the table there are some 23,000 clones, approximately 90% of which are singletons. V shed 3 bases, J shed 7 bases, and the junction held 5 bases outside the gene matches. This CDR3 has 14 amino acids. Germline CDR1 and CDR2: SGHTA and FQGNSA. Worth noting for this clone: Its antigen is not identified.

The chain joins TRBV7-2 to TRBJ1-5; 8 bases fit TRBD1. The sample in question was CD4+ or CD8+ T cells sorted from blood, obtained in a trial of the OX40 agonist ivuxolimab. The clonotype originates from an adult with an advanced solid tumor such as melanoma, head and neck, liver or kidney cancer. The CDR3 DNA is TGTGCCAGCAGCTTTTGGACAGGGCGGCAGCCCCAGCATTTT. Its translation is CASSFWTGRQPQHF.